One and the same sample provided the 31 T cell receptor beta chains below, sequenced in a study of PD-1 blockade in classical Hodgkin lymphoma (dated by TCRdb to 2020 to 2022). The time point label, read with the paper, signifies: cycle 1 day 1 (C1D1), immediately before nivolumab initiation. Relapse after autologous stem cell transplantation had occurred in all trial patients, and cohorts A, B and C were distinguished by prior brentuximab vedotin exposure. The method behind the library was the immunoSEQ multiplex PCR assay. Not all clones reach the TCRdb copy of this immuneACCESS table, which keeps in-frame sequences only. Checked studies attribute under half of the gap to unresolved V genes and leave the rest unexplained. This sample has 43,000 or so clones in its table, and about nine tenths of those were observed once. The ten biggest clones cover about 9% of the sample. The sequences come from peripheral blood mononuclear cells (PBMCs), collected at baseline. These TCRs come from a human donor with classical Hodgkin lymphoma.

CDR3 region: CATSGQAEQYF. CDR3 nucleotides: TGTGCCACCTCCGGACAGGCCGAGCAGTACTTC. This chain links TRBV6-1 with TRBJ2-7; 7 nucleotides match TRBD1. CDR3 size: 11 residues. Losses at the gene ends were 10 bases for V and 6 bases for J; bases not matched to a gene: 6. CDR1 is MNHNS and CDR2 is SASEGT in the germline V gene.

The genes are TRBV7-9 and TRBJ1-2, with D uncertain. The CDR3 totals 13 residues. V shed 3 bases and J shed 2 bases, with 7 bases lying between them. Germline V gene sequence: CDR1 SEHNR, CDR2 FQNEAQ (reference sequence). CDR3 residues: CASSFGSNYGYTF. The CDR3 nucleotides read TGTGCCAGCAGCTTCGGCAGCAACTATGGCTACACCTTC.

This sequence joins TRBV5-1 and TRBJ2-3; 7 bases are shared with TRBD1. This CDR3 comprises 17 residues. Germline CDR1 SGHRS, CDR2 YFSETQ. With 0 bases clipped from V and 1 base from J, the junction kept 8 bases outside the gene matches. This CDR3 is CASSLADRQGGTDTQYF. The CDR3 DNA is TGCGCCAGCAGCTTGGCCGATCGACAGGGAGGCACAGATACGCAGTATTTT.

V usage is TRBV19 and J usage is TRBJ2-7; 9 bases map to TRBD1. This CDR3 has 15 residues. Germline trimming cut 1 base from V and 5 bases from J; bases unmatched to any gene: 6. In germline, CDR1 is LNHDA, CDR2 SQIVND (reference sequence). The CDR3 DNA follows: TGTGCCAGTAGTATAGGACGGGACAGGGTACACGAGCAGTACTTC. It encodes CASSIGRDRVHEQYF.

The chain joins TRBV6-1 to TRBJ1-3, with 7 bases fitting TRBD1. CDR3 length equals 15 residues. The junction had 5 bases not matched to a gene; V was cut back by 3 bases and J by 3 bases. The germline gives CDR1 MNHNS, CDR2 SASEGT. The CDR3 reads CASSELQGIGNTIYF. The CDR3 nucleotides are TGTGCCAGCAGTGAGCTACAGGGGATTGGAAACACCATATATTTT.

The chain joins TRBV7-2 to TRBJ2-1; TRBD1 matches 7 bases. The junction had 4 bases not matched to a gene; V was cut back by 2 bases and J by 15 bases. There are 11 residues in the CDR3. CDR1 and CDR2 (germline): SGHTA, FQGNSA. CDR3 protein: CASSLRGGPFF. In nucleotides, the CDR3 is TGTGCCAGCAGCTTAAGAGGGGGCCCGTTCTTC. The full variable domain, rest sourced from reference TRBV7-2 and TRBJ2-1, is GAGVSQSPSNKVTEKGKDVELRCDPISGHTALYWYRQSLGQGLEFLIYFQGNSAPDKSGLPSDRFSAERTGGSVSTLTIQRTQQEDSAVYLCASSLRGGPFFGPGTRLTVL.

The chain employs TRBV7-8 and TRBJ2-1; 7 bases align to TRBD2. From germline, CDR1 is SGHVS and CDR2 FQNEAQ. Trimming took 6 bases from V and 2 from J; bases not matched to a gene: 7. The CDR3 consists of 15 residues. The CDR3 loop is CASRATSAPYNEQFF. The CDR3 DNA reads TGTGCCAGCAGGGCCACTAGCGCACCCTACAATGAGCAGTTCTTC.

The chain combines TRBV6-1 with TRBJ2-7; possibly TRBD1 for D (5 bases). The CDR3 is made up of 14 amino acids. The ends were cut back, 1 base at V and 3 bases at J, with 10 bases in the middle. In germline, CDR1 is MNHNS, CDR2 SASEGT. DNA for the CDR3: TGTGCCAGCAGTGAAGGGCAGGGTCTCTACGAGCAGTACTTC. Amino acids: CASSEGQGLYEQYF.

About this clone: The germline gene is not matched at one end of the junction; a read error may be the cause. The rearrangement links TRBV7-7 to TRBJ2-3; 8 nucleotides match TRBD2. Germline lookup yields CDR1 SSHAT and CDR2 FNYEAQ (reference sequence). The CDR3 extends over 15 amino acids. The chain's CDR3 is CASSATSGSTDTQYF. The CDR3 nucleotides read TGTGCTAGCAGCGCAACTAGCGGATCCACAGATACGCAGTATTTT.

The CDR3 DNA reads as TGTGCCATCAGCCCCCCGGGCCACGAGAAAGAGACCCAGTACTTC. This codes for CAISPPGHEKETQYF. The chain is built from TRBV10-3 and TRBJ2-5; D not certain. Trimming removed 6 bases from V and 3 bases from J, with 17 bases in between. The CDR3 loop spans 15 amino acids. Germline-derived CDR1 and CDR2 are ENHRY and SYGVKD.

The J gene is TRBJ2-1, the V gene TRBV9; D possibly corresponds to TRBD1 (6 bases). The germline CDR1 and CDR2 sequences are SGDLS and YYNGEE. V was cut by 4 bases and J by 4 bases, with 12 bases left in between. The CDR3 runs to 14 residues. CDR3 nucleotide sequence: TGTGCCAGCAGCTCCGGGACACCTTACAATGAGCAGTTCTTC. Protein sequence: CASSSGTPYNEQFF.

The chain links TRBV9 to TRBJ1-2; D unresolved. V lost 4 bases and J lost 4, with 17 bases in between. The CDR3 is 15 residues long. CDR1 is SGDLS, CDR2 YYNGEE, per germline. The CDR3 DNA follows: TGTGCCAGCAGCCCTAGCGTTCCTGAGGGCTATGGCTACACCTTC. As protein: CASSPSVPEGYGYTF.

The DNA of the CDR3 is TGTGCCAGCAGCTCCCGAGACGAGCAGTACTTC. It encodes CASSSRDEQYF. The chain links TRBV11-2 to TRBJ2-7; no clear D. Germline-derived CDR1 and CDR2 are SGHAT and FQNNGV. The CDR3 has 11 residues. Trimming pared 4 bases from V and 5 bases from J, leaving 6 bases between.

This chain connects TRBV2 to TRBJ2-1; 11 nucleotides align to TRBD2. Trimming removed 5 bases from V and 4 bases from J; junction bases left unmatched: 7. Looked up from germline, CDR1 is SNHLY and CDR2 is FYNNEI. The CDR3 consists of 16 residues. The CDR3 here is CASSPKGLAAYNEQFF. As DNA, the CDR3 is TGTGCCAGCAGTCCTAAGGGACTAGCGGCGTACAATGAGCAGTTCTTC. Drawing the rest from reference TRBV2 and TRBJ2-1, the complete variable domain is EPEVTQTPSHQVTQMGQEVILRCVPISNHLYFYWYRQILGQKVEFLVSFYNNEISEKSEIFDDQFSVERPDGSNFTLKIRSTKLEDSAMYFCASSPKGLAAYNEQFFGPGTRLTVL.

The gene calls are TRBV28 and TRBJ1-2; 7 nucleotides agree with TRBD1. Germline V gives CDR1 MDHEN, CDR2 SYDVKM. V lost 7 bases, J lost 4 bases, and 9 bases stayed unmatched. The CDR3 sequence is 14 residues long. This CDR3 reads CASKKRGPVYGYTF. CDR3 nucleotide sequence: TGTGCCAGCAAGAAAAGGGGGCCGGTCTATGGCTACACCTTC.

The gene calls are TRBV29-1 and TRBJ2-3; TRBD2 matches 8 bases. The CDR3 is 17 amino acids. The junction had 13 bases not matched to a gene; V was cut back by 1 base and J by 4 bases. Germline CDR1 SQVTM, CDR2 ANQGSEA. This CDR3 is CSVEGSSGTRAPDTQYF. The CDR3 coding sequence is TGCAGCGTTGAAGGCTCCTCCGGGACTAGGGCACCAGATACGCAGTATTTT.

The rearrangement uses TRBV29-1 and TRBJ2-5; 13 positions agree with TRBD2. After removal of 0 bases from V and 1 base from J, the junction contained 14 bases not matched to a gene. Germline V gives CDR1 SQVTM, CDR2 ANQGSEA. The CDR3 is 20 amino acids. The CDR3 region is CSVEDGSGGLAGDRQETQYF. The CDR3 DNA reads TGCAGCGTTGAAGATGGTAGTGGTGGACTAGCGGGGGACCGCCAAGAGACCCAGTACTTC.

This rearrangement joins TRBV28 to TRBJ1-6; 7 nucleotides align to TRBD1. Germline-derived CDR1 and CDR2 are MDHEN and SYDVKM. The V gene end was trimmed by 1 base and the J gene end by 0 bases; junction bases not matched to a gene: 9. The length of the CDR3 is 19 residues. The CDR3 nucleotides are TGTGCCAGCAGTTTATTTGGGACAGAATTTTTCTCCTATAATTCACCCCTCCACTTT. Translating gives CASSLFGTEFFSYNSPLHF. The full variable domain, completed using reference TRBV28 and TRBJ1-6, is DVKVTQSSRYLVKRTGEKVFLECVQDMDHENMFWYRQDPGLGLRLIYFSYDVKMKEKGDIPEGYSVSREKKERFSLILESASTNQTSMYLCASSLFGTEFFSYNSPLHFGNGTRLTVT.

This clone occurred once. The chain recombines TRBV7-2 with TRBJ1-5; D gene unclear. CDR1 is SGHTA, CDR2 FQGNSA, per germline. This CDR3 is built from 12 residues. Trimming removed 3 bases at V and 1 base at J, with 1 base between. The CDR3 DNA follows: TGTGCCAGCAGCTTCAGCAATCAGCCCCAGCATTTT. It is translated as CASSFSNQPQHF.

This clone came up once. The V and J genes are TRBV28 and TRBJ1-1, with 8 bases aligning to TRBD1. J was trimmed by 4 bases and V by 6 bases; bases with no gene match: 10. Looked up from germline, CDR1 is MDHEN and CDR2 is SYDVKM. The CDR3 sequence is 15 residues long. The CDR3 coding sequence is TGTGCCAGCAGCCCAGAAGGACAGGGCCTCACTGAAGCTTTCTTT. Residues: CASSPEGQGLTEAFF.

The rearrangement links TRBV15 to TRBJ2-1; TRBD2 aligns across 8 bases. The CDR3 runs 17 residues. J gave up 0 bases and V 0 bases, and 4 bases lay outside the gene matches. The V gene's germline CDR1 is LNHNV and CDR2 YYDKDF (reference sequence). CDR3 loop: CATSRDLSGSSYNEQFF. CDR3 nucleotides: TGTGCCACCAGCAGAGATCTCAGCGGGAGCTCCTACAATGAGCAGTTCTTC.

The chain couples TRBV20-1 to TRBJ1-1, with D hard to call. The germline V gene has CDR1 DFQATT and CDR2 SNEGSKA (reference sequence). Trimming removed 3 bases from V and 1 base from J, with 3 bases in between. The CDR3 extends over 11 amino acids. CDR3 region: CSASWNTEAFF. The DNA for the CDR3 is TGCAGTGCTAGCTGGAACACTGAAGCTTTCTTT.

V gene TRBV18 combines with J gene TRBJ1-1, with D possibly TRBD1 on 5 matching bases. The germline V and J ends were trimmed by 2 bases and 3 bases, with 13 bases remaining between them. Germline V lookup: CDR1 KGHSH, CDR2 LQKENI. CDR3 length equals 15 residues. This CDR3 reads CASSPWAQGHTEAFF. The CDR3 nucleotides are TGTGCCAGCTCACCATGGGCCCAGGGCCACACTGAAGCTTTCTTT.

This CDR3 reads CASNRDRFNEKLFF. The CDR3 nucleotides read TGTGCCAGTAACAGGGACAGGTTTAATGAAAAACTGTTTTTT. V is TRBV19 and J is TRBJ1-4; 8 bases are a match to TRBD1. This CDR3 contains 14 residues. V gave up 7 bases and J gave up 4 bases; unmatched junction bases: 5. CDR1 is LNHDA and CDR2 is SQIVND in the germline V gene (reference sequence).

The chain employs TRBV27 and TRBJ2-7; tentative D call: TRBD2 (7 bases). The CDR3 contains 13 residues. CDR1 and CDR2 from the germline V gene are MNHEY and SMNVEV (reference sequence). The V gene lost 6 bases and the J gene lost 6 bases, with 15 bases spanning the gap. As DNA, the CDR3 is TGTGCCAGCAGCTTCTATAGGGGGGGCGAGCAGTACTTC. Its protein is CASSFYRGGEQYF.

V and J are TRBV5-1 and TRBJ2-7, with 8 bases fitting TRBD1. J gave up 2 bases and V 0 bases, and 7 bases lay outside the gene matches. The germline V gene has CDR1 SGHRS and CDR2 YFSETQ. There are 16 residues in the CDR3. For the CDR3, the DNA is TGCGCCAGCAGCTTGGAGTGGACAGGGCCCCCCTACGAGCAGTACTTC. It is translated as CASSLEWTGPPYEQYF.

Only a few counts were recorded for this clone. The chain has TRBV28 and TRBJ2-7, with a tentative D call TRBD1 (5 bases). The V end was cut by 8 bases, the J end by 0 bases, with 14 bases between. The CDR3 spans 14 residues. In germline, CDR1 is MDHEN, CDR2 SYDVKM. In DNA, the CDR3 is TGTGCCAGCGAAGGGGCAGCTCGCTCCTACGAGCAGTACTTC. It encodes CASEGAARSYEQYF.

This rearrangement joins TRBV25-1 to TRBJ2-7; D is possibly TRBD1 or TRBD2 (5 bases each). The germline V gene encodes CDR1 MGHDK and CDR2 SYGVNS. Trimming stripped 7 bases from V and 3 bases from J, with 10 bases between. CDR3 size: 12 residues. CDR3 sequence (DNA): TGTGCCAGCATGGGGGATATCTACGAGCAGTACTTC. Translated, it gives CASMGDIYEQYF.

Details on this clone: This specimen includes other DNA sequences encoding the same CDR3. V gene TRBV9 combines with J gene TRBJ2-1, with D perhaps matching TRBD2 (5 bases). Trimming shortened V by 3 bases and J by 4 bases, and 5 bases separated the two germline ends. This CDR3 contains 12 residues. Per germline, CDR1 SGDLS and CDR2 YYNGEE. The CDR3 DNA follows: TGTGCCAGCAGCGCGGGGTACAATGAGCAGTTCTTC. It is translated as CASSAGYNEQFF.

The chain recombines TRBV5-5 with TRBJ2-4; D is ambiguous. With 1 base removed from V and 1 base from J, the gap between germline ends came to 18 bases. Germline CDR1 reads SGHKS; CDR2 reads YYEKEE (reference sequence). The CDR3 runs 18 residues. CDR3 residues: CASSLSDDLLGAKNIQYF. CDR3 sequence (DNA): TGTGCCAGCAGCTTGTCGGATGACCTTCTCGGGGCCAAAAACATTCAGTACTTC.

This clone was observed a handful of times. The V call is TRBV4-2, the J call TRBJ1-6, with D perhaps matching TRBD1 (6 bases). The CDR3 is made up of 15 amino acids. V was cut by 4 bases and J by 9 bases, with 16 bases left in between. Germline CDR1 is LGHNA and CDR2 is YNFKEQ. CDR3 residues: CASSLNSGDASPLHF. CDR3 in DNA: TGTGCCAGCAGCCTTAACTCAGGGGATGCTTCACCCCTCCACTTT.